This TCR beta chain was observed in a study of technical replicates of blood from a few donors (dated by TCRdb to between 2016 and 2019). V is clipped by 0 bases and J by 7 bases, and the sequence between their germline boundaries is 12 bases long. The CDR3 measures 14 amino acids from cysteine to phenylalanine. CDR3 DNA only is kept here, 42 bases in frame from base 1. For CDR1 and CDR2, the germline V gene lists SGHNT and YENEEA. Remarks on this clone: Its antigen remains unidentified. No base qualities exist here, and no much larger clone lies one base off it.

Library generation was performed with the immunoSEQ multiplex PCR assay. Sourced from immuneACCESS, this table was stored by TCRdb with only in-frame sequences that have V and J called. A share of the clones is absent; for the studies checked, an unresolved V gene accounts for under half, and the remainder has no known explanation. The sample yields some 77,000 clones; 95% to 98% were counted once. The ten largest clones take up under 0.35% of the sample. This TCR came from a human donor in good health. Material for sequencing was T cells isolated from PBMCs. The rearranged segments are TRBV11-3 and TRBJ1-1; the best D guess is TRBD1, with 5 bases matching. The CDR3 amino acid sequence is: CASSLEGLGVEAFF. The DNA reads as follows: TGTGCCAGCAGCTTAGAGGGCTTAGGGGTTGAAGCTTTCTTT. With all but the CDR3 taken from the reference TRBV11-3 and TRBJ1-1 genes, the full variable domain is: EAGVVQSPRYKIIEKKQPVAFWCNPISGHNTLYWYLQNLGQGPELLIRYENEEAVDDSQLPKDRFSAERLKGVDSTLKIQPAELGDSAVYLCASSLEGLGVEAFFGQGTRLTVV.